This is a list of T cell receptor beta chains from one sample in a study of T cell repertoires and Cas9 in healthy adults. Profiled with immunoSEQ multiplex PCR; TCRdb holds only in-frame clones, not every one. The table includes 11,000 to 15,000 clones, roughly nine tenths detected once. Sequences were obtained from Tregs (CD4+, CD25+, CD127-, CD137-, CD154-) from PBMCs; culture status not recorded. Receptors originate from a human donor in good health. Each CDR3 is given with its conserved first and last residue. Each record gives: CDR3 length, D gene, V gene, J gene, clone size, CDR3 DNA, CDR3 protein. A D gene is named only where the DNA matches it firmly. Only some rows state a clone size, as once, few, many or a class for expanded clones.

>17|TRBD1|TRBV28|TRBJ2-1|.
TGTGCCAGCAGTTTGGACAGGGTCCAAAGCTCCTACAATGAGCAGTTCTTC
CASSLDRVQSSYNEQFF
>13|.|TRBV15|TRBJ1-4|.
TGTGCCACCAGGCGGGGGTTTAATGAAAAACTGTTTTTT
CATRRGFNEKLFF
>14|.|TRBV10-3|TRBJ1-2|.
TGTGCCATCAGTGAGTCGAACGGTGGAGGAGGCTACACCTTC
CAISESNGGGGYTF
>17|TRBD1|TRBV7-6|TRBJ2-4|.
TGTGCCAGCAGCTTAGCCCCAGCGGACAGGTCACAAAACATTCAGTACTTC
CASSLAPADRSQNIQYF
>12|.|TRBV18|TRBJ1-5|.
TGTGCCAGCTCACCAACAAATCAGCCCCAGCATTTT
CASSPTNQPQHF
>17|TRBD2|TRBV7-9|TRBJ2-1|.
TGTGCCAGCAGCAGGAGGGGTCTAGCGGGCTCCTACAATGAGCAGTTCTTC
CASSRRGLAGSYNEQFF
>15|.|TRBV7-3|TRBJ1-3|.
TGTGCCAGCAGCCCCGCAGGGGCGGTCGGAAACACCATATATTTT
CASSPAGAVGNTIYF
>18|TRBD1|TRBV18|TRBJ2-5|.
TGTGCCAGCTCACCACCCGGTTTCCGGGACAGGGGTTTAGAGACCCAGTACTTC
CASSPPGFRDRGLETQYF
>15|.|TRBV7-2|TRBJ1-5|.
TGTGCCAGCAGCTTAGTAGGGTACGACAATCAGCCCCAGCATTTT
CASSLVGYDNQPQHF
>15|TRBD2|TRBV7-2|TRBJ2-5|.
TGTGCCAGCAGCTTAAACACGGGGGGGGTAGAGACCCAGTACTTC
CASSLNTGGVETQYF
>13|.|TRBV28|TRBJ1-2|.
TGTGCCAGCAAGCTCGGGGTGAACTATGGCTACACCTTC
CASKLGVNYGYTF
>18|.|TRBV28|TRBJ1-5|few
TGTGCCAGCAGCCATGAACTATCCAAGGGGGGGGCTCGGCAGCCCCAGCATTTT
CASSHELSKGGARQPQHF
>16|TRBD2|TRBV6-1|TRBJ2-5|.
TGTGCCAGCAGTGATACCTTAGCGGGATTCCAAGAGACCCAGTACTTC
CASSDTLAGFQETQYF
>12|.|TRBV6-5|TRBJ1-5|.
TGTGCCAGCACCCGATACGGTCAGCCCCAGCATTTT
CASTRYGQPQHF
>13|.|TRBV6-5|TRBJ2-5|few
TGTGCCAGCAGTTATGGGCCAACTCAGACCCAGTACTTC
CASSYGPTQTQYF
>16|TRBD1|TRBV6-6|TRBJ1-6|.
TGTGCCAGCAGTTACTGGGGACAGGGGGGGAATAAACCCCTCCACTTT
CASSYWGQGGNKPLHF
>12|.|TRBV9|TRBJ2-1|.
TGTGCCAGCAGCTCCCTCGCTAATGAGCAGTTCTTC
CASSSLANEQFF
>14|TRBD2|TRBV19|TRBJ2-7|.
TGTGCCAGTAGTATGGGGGGGGTGGAGTACGAGCAGTACTTC
CASSMGGVEYEQYF
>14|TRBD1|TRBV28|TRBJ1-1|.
TGTGCCAGCAGTTTAACAGGGGGCCCGGCTGAAGCTTTCTTT
CASSLTGGPAEAFF
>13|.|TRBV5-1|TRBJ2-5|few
TGCGCCAGCAGCTTGGGCGGTCGGGAGACCCAGTACTTC
CASSLGGRETQYF
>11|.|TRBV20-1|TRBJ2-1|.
TGCAGTGCTAACACCTACAATGAGCAGTTCTTC
CSANTYNEQFF
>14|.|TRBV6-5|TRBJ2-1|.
TGTGCCAGCTGGCTAGGACTACCGTACAATGAGCAGTTCTTC
CASWLGLPYNEQFF
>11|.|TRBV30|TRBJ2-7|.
TGTGCCTGGAGAAACCGCTACGAGCAGTACTTC
CAWRNRYEQYF
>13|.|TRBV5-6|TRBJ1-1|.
TGTGCCAGCAGCTTGCCCGGGGGGACTGAAGCTTTCTTT
CASSLPGGTEAFF
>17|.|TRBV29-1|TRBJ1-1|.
TGCAGCGTTGTTGGGGGGCGGTGGGGCCTCAGGAACACTGAAGCTTTCTTT
CSVVGGRWGLRNTEAFF
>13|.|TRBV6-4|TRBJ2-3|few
TGTGCCAGCAGTGACTCAAGCGTCGGGCGGCAGTATTTT
CASSDSSVGRQYF
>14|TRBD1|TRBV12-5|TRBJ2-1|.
TGTGCTAGTGGTTTCAGGGGGCTCTCCGGTGAGCAGTTCTTC
CASGFRGLSGEQFF
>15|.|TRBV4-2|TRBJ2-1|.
TGTGCCAGCAGCAGGACAGCCCTTACGAACAATGAGCAGTTCTTC
CASSRTALTNNEQFF
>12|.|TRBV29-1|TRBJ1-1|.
TGCAGCGTTCTAACGGTGGGCACTGAAGCTTTCTTT
CSVLTVGTEAFF
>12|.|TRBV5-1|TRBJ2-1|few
TGCGCCAGCAGCTTGGGTTCAAGTAAGCAGTTCTTC
CASSLGSSKQFF
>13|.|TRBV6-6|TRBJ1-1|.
TGTGCCAGCAGCCCCCCCCCGGACACTGAAGCTTTCTTT
CASSPPPDTEAFF
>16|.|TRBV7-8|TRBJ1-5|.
TGTGCCAGCAGCTTAACCCTGGGAGGGCTAGGTCAGCCCCAGCATTTT
CASSLTLGGLGQPQHF
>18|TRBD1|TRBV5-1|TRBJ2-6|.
TGCGCCAGCAGTACGCCCAGGGGGCAAGCGTCTGGGGCCAACGTCCTGACTTTC
CASSTPRGQASGANVLTF
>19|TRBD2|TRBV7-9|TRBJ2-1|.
TGTGCCAGCAGCCCCAGACTAGCGGGACCCCCCAGCTCCTACAATGAGCAGTTCTTC
CASSPRLAGPPSSYNEQFF
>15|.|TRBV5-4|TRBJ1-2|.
TGTGCCAGCAGCCCCATGGGAGGGACTAACTATGGCTACACCTTC
CASSPMGGTNYGYTF
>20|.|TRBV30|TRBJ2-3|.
TGTGCCTGGAGTGGAGGCACCCGAATATGGGGGGACAGAGGCACAGATACGCAGTATTTT
CAWSGGTRIWGDRGTDTQYF
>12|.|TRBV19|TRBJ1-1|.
TGTGCCAGTAGTATCCTGGCCATGTCGCATTTCTTT
CASSILAMSHFF
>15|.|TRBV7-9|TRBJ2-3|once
TGTGCCAGCAGCTTCACCTCATCTAACACAGATACGCAGTATTTT
CASSFTSSNTDTQYF